Following are 4 T cell receptor beta chains from one sample sequenced in a study of blood T cell repertoires in COVID-19. TCRdb's copy holds only in-frame clones and misses some; the assay was immunoSEQ multiplex PCR. The sample lists about 97,000 clones, about nine tenths occurring once. The sequencing input was peripheral blood. These receptors originate from a man in his fifties or sixties with acute or convalescent COVID-19.

This clone came up once. The J gene is TRBJ1-2, the V gene TRBV5-1; the match to TRBD1 covers 8 bases. The V gene's germline CDR1 is SGHRS and CDR2 YFSETQ. The J segment lost 7 bases and the V segment lost 1 base, leaving 3 bases of the junction unmatched. The CDR3 runs to 13 residues. This chain's CDR3 is CASSLTQGGGYTF. DNA for the CDR3: TGCGCCAGCAGCTTGACACAGGGGGGTGGCTACACCTTC.

The J gene is TRBJ2-3, the V gene TRBV6-5; a weak D match, TRBD2 (6 bases). This CDR3 has 13 amino acids. Germline CDR1 and CDR2: MNHEY and SVGAGI. Trimming cost V 7 bases and J 2 bases, with 10 bases left between them. The CDR3 loop is CASIGGPTDTQYF. The DNA for the CDR3 is TGTGCCAGCATCGGGGGACCCACAGATACGCAGTATTTT.

The chain employs TRBV18 and TRBJ1-1; D gene ambiguous. V was pared by 6 bases and J by 4 bases, with 15 bases between. Germline lookup yields CDR1 KGHSH and CDR2 LQKENI. The CDR3 totals 14 residues. The CDR3 bases are TGTGCCAGCTCCCAACTGGGCCAAATCACTGAAGCTTTCTTT. Amino acid sequence: CASSQLGQITEAFF.

The V gene is TRBV3-1 (or the pseudogene TRBV3-2), the J gene TRBJ1-1, with a weak D call TRBD1 (5 bases). CDR1 and CDR2 from the germline V gene are LGHDT and YNNKEL (reference sequence). The CDR3 has 15 residues. The germline V and J ends were trimmed by 4 bases and 0 bases, with 12 bases remaining between them. The CDR3 reads CASSLLGGVNTEAFF. CDR3 nucleotides: TGTGCCAGCAGCCTTCTGGGGGGGGTGAACACTGAAGCTTTCTTT.